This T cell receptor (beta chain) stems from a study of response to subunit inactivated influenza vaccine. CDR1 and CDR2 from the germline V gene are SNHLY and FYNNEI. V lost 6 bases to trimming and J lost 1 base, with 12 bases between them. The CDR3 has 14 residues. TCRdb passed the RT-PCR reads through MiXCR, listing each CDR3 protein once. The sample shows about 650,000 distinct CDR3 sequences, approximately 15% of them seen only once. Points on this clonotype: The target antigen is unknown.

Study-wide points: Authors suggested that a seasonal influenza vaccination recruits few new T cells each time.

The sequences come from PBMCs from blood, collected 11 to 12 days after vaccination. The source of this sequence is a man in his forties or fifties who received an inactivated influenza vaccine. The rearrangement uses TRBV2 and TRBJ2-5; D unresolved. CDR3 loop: CASRSLVRQETQYF. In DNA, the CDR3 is TGTGCCAGCAGGAGCCTCGTCCGCCAAGAGACCCAGTACTTC.